This T cell receptor beta chain was captured in a study of cytomegalovirus exposure and HLA in healthy donors. Study context: Of all 400 or so donors who were genotyped, 80% to 85% belonged to the Caucasian-associated ancestry cluster.

This PCR relied on a set of 60 Vbeta primers and 13 Jbeta primers. The method was immunoSEQ multiplex PCR; TCRdb's version includes in-frame clones alone and lacks a portion of them. The sample gives approximately 300,000 clones, 80% of which show up once; about 0.3% is in the top ten. This CDR3 comprises 16 residues. The ends were cut back, 4 bases at V and 6 bases at J, with 24 bases in the middle. The germline V gene encodes CDR1 GTSNPN and CDR2 SVGIG (reference sequence). Whole-study findings and limits: Later findings reportedly placed an Asian-associated ancestry cluster below the approximately 630-donor mean for N-insertions.

Remarks on this clone: Its antigen is undetermined.

The rearrangement joins TRBV30 to TRBJ1-2; D perhaps matches TRBD1 (5 bases). The sequenced material came from PBMCs. This TCR was recovered from a girl aged 2 to 9 in good health and CMV-seronegative. The CDR3: CAWTIRGRGVNDGYTF. The CDR3 nucleotides are TGTGCCTGGACTATTAGGGGCCGAGGAGTGAATGATGGCTACACCTTC.